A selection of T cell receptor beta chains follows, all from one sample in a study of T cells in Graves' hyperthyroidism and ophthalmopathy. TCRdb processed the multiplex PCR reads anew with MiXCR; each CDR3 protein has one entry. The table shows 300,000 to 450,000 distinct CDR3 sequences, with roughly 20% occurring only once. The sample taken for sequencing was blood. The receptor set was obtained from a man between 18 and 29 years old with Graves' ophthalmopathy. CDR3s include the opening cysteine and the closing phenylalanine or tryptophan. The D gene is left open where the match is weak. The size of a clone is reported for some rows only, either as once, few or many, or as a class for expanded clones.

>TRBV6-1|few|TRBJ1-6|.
TGTGCCAGCAGTGAAGTAGAAAATTCGCCCCTCCACTTT
CASSEVENSPLHF
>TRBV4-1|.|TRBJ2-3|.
TGCGCCAGCAGCCAAATGACTTTCTCCACAGATACGCAGTATTTT
CASSQMTFSTDTQYF
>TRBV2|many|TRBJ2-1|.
TGTGCCAGCAAATTTCCCAGTAACAATGAGCAGTTCTTC
CASKFPSNNEQFF
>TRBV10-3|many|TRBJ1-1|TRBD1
TGTGCCATCACCAAAGGGGGCTCAGGCACTGAAGCTTTCTTT
CAITKGGSGTEAFF
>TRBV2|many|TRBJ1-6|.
TGTGCCAGCAGTGTCTCTACAAATTCACCCCTCCACTTT
CASSVSTNSPLHF
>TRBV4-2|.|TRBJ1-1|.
TGTGCCAGCAGCCAAGACGTGGGTCAGATGAACACTGAAGCTTTCTTT
CASSQDVGQMNTEAFF
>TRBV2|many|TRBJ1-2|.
TGTGCCAGCAGTGAGGAGTCGGGGACATGGTCCGGCTACACCTTC
CASSEESGTWSGYTF
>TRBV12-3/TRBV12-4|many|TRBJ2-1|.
TGTGCCAGCAGACGAGGGGGAGTACCCAATGAGCAGTTCTTC
CASRRGGVPNEQFF
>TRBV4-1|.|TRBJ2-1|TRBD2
TGCGCCAGCAGCCAAGATAGCGGGGCCTACAATGAGCAGTTCTTC
CASSQDSGAYNEQFF
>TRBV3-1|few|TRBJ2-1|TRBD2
TGTGCCAGCAGCCAACCAAGGACTAGGCGGAGCAATGAGCAGTTCTTC
CASSQPRTRRSNEQFF
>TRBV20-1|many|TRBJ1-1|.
TGCAGTGCTAGAGAGGCATCCGCTGAAGCTTTCTTT
CSAREASAEAFF
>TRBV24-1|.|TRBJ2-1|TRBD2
TGTGCCACCAGTGCCTTTCGGCGGGGGGTTAAGAATGAGCAGTTCTTC
CATSAFRRGVKNEQFF
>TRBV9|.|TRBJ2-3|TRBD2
TGTGCCAGCAGCCCCCGAGGAGCGGGGGCCCCAGATACGCAGTATTTT
CASSPRGAGAPDTQYF
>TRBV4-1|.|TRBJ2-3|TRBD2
TGCGCCAGCAGCCAAGGCCAGTACAGCGGGGGCACAGATACGCAGTATTTT
CASSQGQYSGGTDTQYF
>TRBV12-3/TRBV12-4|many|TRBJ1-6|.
TGTGCCAGCAGTAGAGGGTCCTATAATTCACCCCTCCACTTT
CASSRGSYNSPLHF
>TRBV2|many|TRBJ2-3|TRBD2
TGTGCCAGCGCCGACTTGACGGGGGGAACAGATACGCAGTATTTT
CASADLTGGTDTQYF
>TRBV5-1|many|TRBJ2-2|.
TGCGCCAGCAGCCCCAGGGGATTCGCGAACACCGGGGAGCTGTTTTTT
CASSPRGFANTGELFF
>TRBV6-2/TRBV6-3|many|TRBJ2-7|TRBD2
TGTGCCAGCAGACCCCTGGGGGGGGGCTACGAGCAGTACTTC
CASRPLGGGYEQYF
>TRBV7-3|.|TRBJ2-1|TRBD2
TGTGCCAGCAGCATCGCGGGGGGGGTATACAGTGAGCAGTTCTTC
CASSIAGGVYSEQFF
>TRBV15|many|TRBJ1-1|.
TGTGCCACCAGCGGATCCGGGGCCGGGGCCACTGAAGCTTTCTTT
CATSGSGAGATEAFF
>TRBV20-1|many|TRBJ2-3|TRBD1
TGCAGTGCTATGACCAGGGGGAGCACAGATACGCAGTATTTT
CSAMTRGSTDTQYF
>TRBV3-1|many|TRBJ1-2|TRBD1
TGTGCCAGCAGCCCCGGGACAGGGAAATACGGCTACACCTTC
CASSPGTGKYGYTF
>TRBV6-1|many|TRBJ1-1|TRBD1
TGTGCCAGCAGTTTCCGACAGGGTTCGAACACTGAAGCTTTCTTT
CASSFRQGSNTEAFF
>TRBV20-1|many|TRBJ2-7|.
TGCAGTGCTGACCGGGACGGAGCCTACGAGCAGTACTTC
CSADRDGAYEQYF
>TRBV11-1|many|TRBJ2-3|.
TGTGCCAGCAGCTTCCCTAGACGGGGAATTCCGGAGGATACGCAGTATTTT
CASSFPRRGIPEDTQYF
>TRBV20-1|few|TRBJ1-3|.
TGCAGTGCTATCACGGGGGGCTCTGGAAACACCATATATTTT
CSAITGGSGNTIYF